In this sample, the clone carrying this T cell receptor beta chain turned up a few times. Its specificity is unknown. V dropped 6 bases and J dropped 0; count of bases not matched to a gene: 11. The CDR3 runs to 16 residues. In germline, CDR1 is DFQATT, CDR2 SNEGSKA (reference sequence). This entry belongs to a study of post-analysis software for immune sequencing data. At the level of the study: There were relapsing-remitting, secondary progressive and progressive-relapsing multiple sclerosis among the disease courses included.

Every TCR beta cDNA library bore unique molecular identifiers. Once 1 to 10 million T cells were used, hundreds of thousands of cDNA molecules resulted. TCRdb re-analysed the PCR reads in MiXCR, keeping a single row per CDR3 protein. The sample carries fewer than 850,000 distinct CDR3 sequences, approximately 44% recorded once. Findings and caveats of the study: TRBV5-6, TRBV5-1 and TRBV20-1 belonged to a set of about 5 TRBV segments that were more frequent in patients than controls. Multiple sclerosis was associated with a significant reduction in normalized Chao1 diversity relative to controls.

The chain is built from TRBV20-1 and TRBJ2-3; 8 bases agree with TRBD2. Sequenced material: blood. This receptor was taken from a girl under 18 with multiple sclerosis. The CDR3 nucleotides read TGCAGTGCGACTAGCGCAACTTCCCTTAGCACAGATACGCAGTATTTT. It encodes CSATSATSLSTDTQYF.